The clone carrying this TCR beta chain was recorded many times. There are 17 residues in the CDR3. V dropped 0 bases and J dropped 1; count of bases not matched to a gene: 9. In germline, CDR1 is DFQATT, CDR2 SNEGSKA (reference sequence). This sample was included in a study of T-cell reconstitution after alpha-beta-depleted transplantation in children. Preparation of the TCRbeta library used unique molecular identifiers. TCRdb recomputed calls from the PCR reads with MiXCR, one row per CDR3 protein. The sample records 600,000 to 800,000 distinct CDR3 sequences, around 14% being singletons. This sample comprised PBMCs, obtained before TCRalphabeta/CD19-depleted stem cell transplant. The chain combines TRBV20-1 with TRBJ1-1; 9 bases line up with TRBD1. This clonotype was sampled from a girl aged 2-10 years with congenital amegakaryocytic thrombocytopenia, due to receive a stem cell transplant. The CDR3 DNA sequence: TGCAGTGCTAGAGAATCTTCGGGACAGGGAAGGAACACTGAAGCTTTCTTT. Protein: CSARESSGQGRNTEAFF.